These 14 T cell receptor beta chains share one sample of origin, sequenced in a study of T cell repertoires in cytomegalovirus infection (dated by TCRdb to between 2018 and 2020). Reads for this sample came from an Illumina HiSeq 1500. TCRdb reprocessing: public reads trimmed at Q25 with fastp, clones called with MiXCR, in-frame beta chains kept. CDR3 protein sequences are deduplicated, and each keeps its most common genes and DNA. Here the sample has about 530,000 distinct CDR3 sequences; around 27% occur a single time. Less than 15% of the sample belongs to the ten largest clones. Sequencing was carried out using PBMCs. These receptors all stem from a human donor in good health (CMV status not recorded). Some clones in this sample may be carry-over from other donors' samples.

The rearrangement joins TRBV10-3 to TRBJ2-3; a possible D gene is TRBD1 (6 bases). The CDR3 contains 17 residues. Germline loops: CDR1 ENHRY, CDR2 SYGVKD. V lost 5 bases and J 5 bases, leaving 23 bases between the germline ends. As DNA, the CDR3 is TGTGCCATCAGTACCAACCCAGGGGACATCAGGGGAGATACGCAGTATTTT. Translating gives CAISTNPGDIRGDTQYF.

This clonotype was seen a handful of times. The chain joins TRBV11-3 to TRBJ2-1; 11 bases fit TRBD2. The CDR3 runs 14 residues. CDR1 SGHNT and CDR2 YENEEA come from the germline V gene. The ends lost 9 bases at V and 7 bases at J; junction bases unmatched: 8. The CDR3 DNA reads TGTGCCAGTAAACTAGCGGGAGTACGGAATGAGCAGTTCTTC. Translated, it gives CASKLAGVRNEQFF.

J is TRBJ2-7 and V is TRBV28; 13 bases line up with TRBD2. This CDR3 comprises 15 residues. After removal of 5 bases from V and 6 bases from J, the junction contained 7 bases not matched to a gene. Germline assignment: CDR1 MDHEN and CDR2 SYDVKM. The CDR3 DNA reads as TGTGCCAGCAGTCTTACTAGCGGGAGGGCCTCCGAGCAGTACTTC. Its translation: CASSLTSGRASEQYF.

This clonotype was seen at least ten times. This chain connects TRBV7-2 to TRBJ1-1; D might be TRBD1 (6 bases). This CDR3 spans 17 amino acids. From germline, CDR1 is SGHTA and CDR2 FQGNSA. Trimming removed 2 bases from V and 0 bases from J, with 16 bases in between. The CDR3 DNA reads as TGTGCCAGCAGCTTAATCGGGGGGCCGGCCCTGAACACTGAAGCTTTCTTT. Protein product: CASSLIGGPALNTEAFF.

The chain recombines TRBV6-6 with TRBJ1-1; 9 bases are shared with TRBD1. The V gene end was trimmed by 5 bases and the J gene end by 5 bases; junction bases not matched to a gene: 9. This CDR3 spans 15 amino acids. Per the germline V gene, CDR1 is MNHNY and CDR2 is SVGAGI (reference sequence). The DNA for the CDR3 is TGTGCCAGCAGTCTCATACAGGGGGCTGGTACTGAAGCTTTCTTT. This gives the protein CASSLIQGAGTEAFF.

The chain recombines TRBV25-1 with TRBJ1-2; D uncertain. From germline, CDR1 is MGHDK and CDR2 SYGVNS. The CDR3 extends over 11 amino acids. V shed 8 bases and J shed 4 bases, with 8 bases lying between them. The CDR3 DNA sequence: TGTGCCAGCCAAGTGGGCTATGGCTACACCTTC. It encodes CASQVGYGYTF.

The rearrangement joins TRBV7-4 to TRBJ2-5; tentatively, D is TRBD2 (6 bases). Germline V lookup: CDR1 SGHVT, CDR2 SQSDAQ. CDR3 size: 15 residues. Trimming removed 4 bases from V and 2 bases from J, with 14 bases in between. The CDR3 DNA reads TGTGCCAGCAGCTGGCTTCGGGGGACTCAAGAGACCCAGTACTTC. Protein product: CASSWLRGTQETQYF.

This clonotype was observed a few times. J is TRBJ2-5 and V is TRBV12-3 or TRBV12-4, with TRBD1 identical over 9 bases. This CDR3 region has 19 residues. The junction had 18 bases not matched to a gene; V was cut back by 6 bases and J by 1 base. CDR3 sequence: CASRRAGTGSFGAQETQYF. In nucleotides, the CDR3 is TGTGCCAGCAGGCGAGCCGGGACAGGGTCTTTTGGGGCCCAAGAGACCCAGTACTTC.

This chain connects TRBV20-1 to TRBJ2-1; the D call may be TRBD1 or TRBD2 (5 bases each). With 5 bases removed from V and 4 bases from J, the gap between germline ends came to 21 bases. CDR3 size: 16 residues. From germline, CDR1 is DFQATT and CDR2 SNEGSKA (reference sequence). The CDR3 DNA is TGCAGTGCTTTCCGGGACCCTTTTGGCGCGTACAATGAGCAGTTCTTC. It is translated as CSAFRDPFGAYNEQFF.

This clonotype was seen a few times. J is TRBJ2-3 and V is TRBV7-8, with D tentatively TRBD1 (5 bases). V was pared by 7 bases and J by 6 bases, with 17 bases between. The CDR3 consists of 14 residues. CDR1 is SGHVS, CDR2 FQNEAQ, per germline. This chain's CDR3 is CASIISSAGDTQYF. CDR3 sequence (DNA): TGTGCCAGCATAATCTCTTCAGCAGGGGATACGCAGTATTTT. The complete variable domain, with remaining parts taken from reference TRBV7-8 and TRBJ2-3, reads GAGVSQSPRYKVAKRGQDVALRCDPISGHVSLFWYQQALGQGPEFLTYFQNEAQLDKSGLPSDRFFAERPEGSVSTLKIQRTQQEDSAVYLCASIISSAGDTQYFGPGTRLTVL.

V and J are TRBV28 and TRBJ1-4; no definite D call. From germline, CDR1 is MDHEN and CDR2 SYDVKM. V was trimmed by 4 bases and J by 7 bases, leaving 7 bases between them. The CDR3 is 12 residues long. CDR3: CASSSSSEKLFF. The CDR3 bases are TGTGCCAGCAGTTCATCCAGTGAAAAACTGTTTTTT.

The chain links TRBV5-4 to TRBJ1-1, with 9 nucleotides matching TRBD1. Germline CDR1 SGHNT, CDR2 YYREEE (reference sequence). V shed 2 bases and J 1 base; nucleotides not matched to a gene: 6. The CDR3 spans 16 residues. This chain's CDR3 is CASSLRPTGGNTEAFF. In nucleotides, the CDR3 is TGTGCCAGCAGCTTACGCCCGACAGGGGGGAACACTGAAGCTTTCTTT.

About this clonotype: This may come from a read error, since a much larger clone is one base off. The chain carries TRBV6-1 and TRBJ2-7; D gene unclear. Germline loops: CDR1 MNHNS, CDR2 SASEGT. Deletions cut 5 bases from V and 0 bases from J, with 8 bases between. This CDR3 contains 13 residues. CDR3 nucleotides: TGTGCCAGCAGTAACACAGCCTCCTACGAGCAGTACTTC. It yields the protein CASSNTASYEQYF.

This clonotype was detected ten times or more. The chain links TRBV7-2 to TRBJ1-5, with D hard to call. The CDR3 extends over 16 amino acids. The V end lost 2 bases, the J end lost 4 bases, and 15 bases lay between the germline ends. CDR1 SGHTA and CDR2 FQGNSA come from the germline V gene. The CDR3 DNA follows: TGTGCCAGCAGCTTAAGGCCCTCTTCTTATAATCAGCCCCAGCATTTT. As protein: CASSLRPSSYNQPQHF.